The 7 T cell receptor beta chains listed next were all sequenced from one sample in a study of blood T cell repertoires in COVID-19. Clones were sequenced by immunoSEQ multiplex PCR, and TCRdb holds only the in-frame ones, with some missing. The table lists about 240,000 clones, about nine tenths of them singletons, with roughly 7% in the top ten. The material sequenced was peripheral blood. Receptors were obtained from a man aged 55 to 69 who had recovered from COVID-19.

The gene calls are TRBV6-5 and TRBJ1-4; D may be TRBD1 (6 bases). The CDR3 has 14 amino acids. V was cut by 6 bases and J by 3 bases, with 11 bases left in between. CDR1 is MNHEY and CDR2 is SVGAGI in the germline V gene. The CDR3 loop reads CASRRDNSNEKLFF. The CDR3 DNA reads TGTGCCAGCAGAAGGGACAACTCTAATGAAAAACTGTTTTTT.

The genes are TRBV5-1 and TRBJ1-6; 9 positions agree with TRBD1. V shed 0 bases and J 10 bases; nucleotides not matched to a gene: 5. Germline CDR1 SGHRS, CDR2 YFSETQ. The CDR3 has 15 amino acids. The CDR3 coding sequence is TGCGCCAGCAGCTTGGCCGGGACAGGGAGGTCACCCCTCCACTTT. Its translation: CASSLAGTGRSPLHF.

On this clone itself: One end of the junction fails to match germline, which may point to a read error. Other DNA sequences in this specimen translate into the identical CDR3. The rearrangement joins TRBV27 to TRBJ2-2, with TRBD1 identical over 7 bases. Germline values: CDR1 MNHEY, CDR2 SMNVEV (reference sequence). The CDR3 is 17 amino acids. As DNA, the CDR3 is TGTGCCAGCAGGGACCCCCCCGGGACAGCGAACACCGGGGAACTGTTTTTT. Amino acid sequence: CASRDPPGTANTGELFF.

This chain links TRBV19 with TRBJ2-3, with D possibly TRBD1 on 5 matching bases. Trimming left V 2 bases short and J 5 bases short, with 11 bases between. Germline assignment: CDR1 LNHDA and CDR2 SQIVND (reference sequence). The CDR3 totals 14 residues. CDR3 sequence reads: CASSIFQGGDTQYF. The CDR3 DNA follows: TGTGCCAGTAGTATATTTCAGGGCGGAGATACGCAGTATTTT.

This rearrangement joins TRBV5-1 to TRBJ2-1; 15 bases are shared with TRBD2. The CDR3 runs to 18 residues. The germline CDR1 and CDR2 sequences are SGHRS and YFSETQ. The junction had 7 bases not matched to a gene; V was cut back by 5 bases and J by 1 base. The CDR3 protein is CASRGLAGGGRSYNEQFF. The CDR3 DNA reads as TGCGCCAGCAGGGGACTAGCGGGGGGCGGGAGGTCCTACAATGAGCAGTTCTTC.

The chain is built from TRBV9 and TRBJ2-2, with D maybe TRBD1 (5 bases). The germline gives CDR1 SGDLS, CDR2 YYNGEE. The CDR3 is 16 residues long. With 1 base removed from V and 2 bases from J, the gap between germline ends came to 12 bases. The CDR3 is CASSVYLDRNTGELFF. The CDR3 nucleotides read TGTGCCAGCAGCGTATATCTCGACAGAAACACCGGGGAGCTGTTTTTT.

This sequence joins TRBV6-5 and TRBJ1-1; the D gene is possibly TRBD1 (6 bases). The CDR3 loop spans 15 amino acids. Per germline, CDR1 MNHEY and CDR2 SVGAGI. Trimming took off 6 bases at V and 3 bases at J, with 17 bases between the two ends. The CDR3 sequence: CASRVQGTGDTEAFF. CDR3 coding DNA: TGTGCCAGCAGAGTACAGGGCACTGGGGACACTGAAGCTTTCTTT.